This T cell receptor beta chain stems from a study of CD8+CD57+ T cells in acquired aplastic anemia. TCR beta VDJ and CDR3 were profiled, and genomic DNA was the template. TCRdb re-derived calls from the reads in MiXCR, one entry per CDR3 protein. Of 200,000 or so distinct CDR3 sequences listed, under 55% are singletons. The study's findings and limits: Significant differences in CD8+ Simpson's diversity were not observed between patients and controls.

Patients chosen for sequencing had CD8+CD57+ cells that had expanded, as shown by flow cytometry. Blood came from patients not yet given any therapy. On this clonotype: Its antigen is still unknown.

The receptor's source is a human donor with aplastic anemia. The specimen was sorted CD4+, CD8+, or CD8+CD57+ T cells (not recorded which) from PBMCs.

The CDR3 spells CASSLAAGKGNTIYF. Here the CDR3 DNA reads TGTGCCAGCAGCTTAGCGGCAGGGAAGGGAAACACCATATATTTT. The chain employs TRBV7-9 and TRBJ1-3, with D possibly TRBD1 on 5 matching bases. This CDR3 has 15 residues. The V end was cut by 0 bases, the J end by 4 bases, with 10 bases between. CDR1 and CDR2 (germline): SEHNR, FQNEAQ (reference sequence).